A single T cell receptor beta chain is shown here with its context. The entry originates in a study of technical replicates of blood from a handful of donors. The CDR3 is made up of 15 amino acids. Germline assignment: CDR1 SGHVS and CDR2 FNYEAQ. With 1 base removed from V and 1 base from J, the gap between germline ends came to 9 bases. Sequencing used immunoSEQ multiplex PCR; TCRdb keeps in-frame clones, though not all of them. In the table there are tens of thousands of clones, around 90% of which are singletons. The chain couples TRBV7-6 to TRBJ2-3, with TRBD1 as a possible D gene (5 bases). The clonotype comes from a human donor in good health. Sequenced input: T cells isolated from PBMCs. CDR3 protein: CASSLGGGRTDTQYF. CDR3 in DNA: TGTGCCAGCAGCTTAGGGGGCGGTCGCACAGATACGCAGTATTTT.